Presented here are 22 T cell receptor beta chains from one specimen sequenced in a study of blood T cell repertoires in COVID-19. Profiled with immunoSEQ multiplex PCR; TCRdb holds only in-frame clones, not every one. The repertoire holds over 250,000 clones, with around nine tenths as singletons. Sequencing input: peripheral blood. The source is a woman aged 40 to 50 who had recovered from COVID-19.

The chain links TRBV5-1 to TRBJ2-2; TRBD2 aligns across 10 bases. After removal of 0 bases from V and 6 bases from J, the junction contained 5 bases not matched to a gene. The CDR3 has 16 amino acids. Germline V gene data show CDR1 as SGHRS and CDR2 as YFSETQ. The CDR3 protein is CASSLVASGRAGELFF. As DNA, the CDR3 is TGCGCCAGCAGCTTGGTGGCTAGCGGGAGAGCCGGGGAGCTGTTTTTT.

The CDR3 sequence is CASSPTWDTTYEQYV. The CDR3 DNA is TGTGCCAGTAGCCCAACCTGGGACACCACCTACGAGCAGTACGTC. The chain uses TRBV19 and TRBJ2-7; the D gene is possibly TRBD1 (6 bases). The V gene lost 6 bases and the J gene lost 2 bases, with 17 bases spanning the gap. The germline CDR1 and CDR2 sequences are LNHDA and SQIVND (reference sequence). There are 15 residues in the CDR3.

In this sample, this clone turned up once. The J gene is TRBJ2-7, the V gene TRBV30, with a tentative D call TRBD2 (6 bases). Germline loops: CDR1 GTSNPN, CDR2 SVGIG (reference sequence). The CDR3 is made up of 15 amino acids. With 3 bases removed from V and 6 bases from J, the gap between germline ends came to 21 bases. CDR3 sequence: CAWRLRGVNFIEQYF. Here the CDR3 DNA reads TGTGCCTGGAGGTTGCGCGGGGTTAACTTCATCGAGCAGTACTTC.

The chain uses TRBV10-2 and TRBJ1-1; 10 bases are a match to TRBD1. This CDR3 is built from 15 residues. CDR1 is WSHSY and CDR2 is SAAADI in the germline V gene. The trim removed 6 bases at V and 4 bases at J, leaving 8 bases unmatched. The CDR3 is CASSPRDRGSTEAFF. CDR3 DNA sequence: TGCGCCAGCAGCCCCCGGGACAGGGGTAGCACTGAAGCTTTCTTT.

This chain links TRBV18 with TRBJ2-7, with 7 positions matching TRBD1. Germline lookup yields CDR1 KGHSH and CDR2 LQKENI. The CDR3 loop spans 12 amino acids. Germline trimming cut 6 bases from V and 7 bases from J; bases unmatched to any gene: 6. This CDR3 reads CASSPRQGEQYF. CDR3 nucleotide sequence: TGTGCCAGCTCGCCCAGACAGGGAGAGCAGTACTTC.

This chain links TRBV6-1 with TRBJ1-2, with TRBD1 identical over 8 bases. CDR3 length: 16 amino acids. The trim removed 4 bases at V and 0 bases at J, leaving 7 bases unmatched. Germline CDR1 and CDR2: MNHNS and SASEGT. This chain's CDR3 is CASSVRLQGANYGYTF. CDR3 DNA sequence: TGTGCCAGCAGTGTGAGGTTACAGGGGGCTAACTATGGCTACACCTTC.

J is TRBJ1-1 and V is TRBV10-1; 12 nucleotides agree with TRBD1. Per germline, CDR1 WNHNN and CDR2 SYGVQD (reference sequence). The J segment lost 6 bases and the V segment lost 9 bases, leaving 17 bases of the junction unmatched. This CDR3 contains 17 residues. CDR3 in DNA: TGCGCCAGACCCACGGGACAGGGGGCGCGGCGGAAGGCTGAAGCTTTCTTT. This codes for CARPTGQGARRKAEAFF.

This clone came up once. V gene TRBV18 combines with J gene TRBJ2-1, with 10 bases aligning to TRBD2. The CDR3 totals 15 residues. Germline lookup yields CDR1 KGHSH and CDR2 LQKENI. The V segment lost 3 bases and the J segment 2 bases; nucleotides outside the gene matches: 1. The CDR3 DNA reads TGTGCCAGCTCACCTAGCGGGAGGCCCTACAATGAGCAGTTCTTC. Translated, it gives CASSPSGRPYNEQFF.

The J gene is TRBJ2-3, the V gene TRBV7-2; D gene unclear. The V end was cut by 5 bases, the J end by 1 base, with 13 bases between. Germline lookup yields CDR1 SGHTA and CDR2 FQGNSA. CDR3 length: 15 residues. DNA of the CDR3: TGTGCCAGCAGCCCCAGCAGCGCCCGCACAGATACGCAGTATTTT. Its translation is CASSPSSARTDTQYF.

This clone was counted once. The rearrangement links TRBV7-2 to TRBJ2-7, with D possibly matching TRBD1 (5 bases). V was shortened by 10 bases and J by 2 bases, with 21 bases between the two germline ends. There are 15 residues in the CDR3. Germline V CDR1 and CDR2: SGHTA, FQGNSA. Here the CDR3 reads CATQPRGVRTYEQYF. Here the CDR3 DNA reads TGTGCCACCCAACCAAGGGGTGTCCGCACCTACGAGCAGTACTTC.

The CDR3 DNA follows: TGTGCCAGCAGCCCCCAGAGGACAGGCATACCGAGCTCCTACGAGCAGTACTTC. It encodes CASSPQRTGIPSSYEQYF. J is TRBJ2-7 and V is TRBV7-9; 7 nucleotides agree with TRBD1. CDR3 length equals 18 residues. Per the germline V gene, CDR1 is SEHNR and CDR2 is FQNEAQ (reference sequence). V was pared by 5 bases and J by 0 bases, with 16 bases of the junction left unmatched. Full variable domain (outside the CDR3, taken from reference TRBV7-9 and TRBJ2-7): DTGVSQNPRHKITKRGQNVTFRCDPISEHNRLYWYRQTLGQGPEFLTYFQNEAQLEKSRLLSDRFSAERPKGSFSTLEIQRTEQGDSAMYLCASSPQRTGIPSSYEQYFGPGTRLTVT.

The chain combines TRBV6-5 with TRBJ2-7, with D possibly matching TRBD1 (6 bases). CDR1 is MNHEY and CDR2 is SVGAGI in the germline V gene. The CDR3 covers 14 residues. Trimming removed 7 bases from V and 6 bases from J, with 19 bases in between. CDR3 residues: CASTQGSPRGEQYF. CDR3 sequence (DNA): TGTGCCAGCACCCAGGGGTCTCCCCGGGGCGAGCAGTACTTC.

The CDR3 DNA reads as TGTGCCAGCAGCGTAGGAACTAGCGCCCCCTACGAGCAGTACTTC. Amino acid sequence: CASSVGTSAPYEQYF. This chain connects TRBV9 to TRBJ2-7; 7 bases are a match to TRBD2. CDR3 length: 15 amino acids. Germline CDR1 is SGDLS and CDR2 is YYNGEE. With V trimmed by 0 bases and J by 2 bases, 5 bases remained unmatched.

The gene calls are TRBV30 and TRBJ1-5; possible D gene TRBD1, 5 bases. Germline values: CDR1 GTSNPN, CDR2 SVGIG (reference sequence). Trimming removed 5 bases at V and 0 bases at J, with 11 bases between. CDR3 size: 14 residues. CDR3 DNA sequence: TGTGCCTGGGGGGCAGGGAATAGCAATCAGCCCCAGCATTTT. Translating gives CAWGAGNSNQPQHF. Combining the CDR3 with reference TRBV30 and TRBJ1-5 gives the whole variable domain SQTIHQWPATLVQPVGSPLSLECTVEGTSNPNLYWYRQAAGRGLQLLFYSVGIGQISSEVPQNLSASRPQDRQFILSSKKLLLSDSGFYLCAWGAGNSNQPQHFGDGTRLSIL.

The V call is TRBV5-1, the J call TRBJ1-2; D may be TRBD1 (5 bases). Trimming removed 4 bases from V and 8 bases from J, with 21 bases in between. Germline V gene sequence: CDR1 SGHRS, CDR2 YFSETQ. CDR3 length: 15 amino acids. CDR3 amino acids: CASSPQRGGAEGYTF. The CDR3 DNA reads TGCGCCAGCAGCCCCCAGCGGGGCGGGGCGGAGGGCTACACCTTC.

This clone was seen a few times. The chain uses TRBV18 and TRBJ1-4; TRBD1 aligns across 10 bases. Trimming removed 4 bases from V and 8 bases from J; junction bases left unmatched: 7. This CDR3 contains 15 residues. Germline loops: CDR1 KGHSH, CDR2 LQKENI. This CDR3 is CASSRGTGAEEKLFF. CDR3 DNA: TGTGCCAGCTCACGAGGGACAGGGGCGGAGGAAAAACTGTTTTTT.

The count of this clone is one. V usage is TRBV18 and J usage is TRBJ1-1; D is unclear. V was trimmed by 3 bases and J by 0 bases, leaving 5 bases between them. Germline CDR1 is KGHSH and CDR2 is LQKENI. This CDR3 has 13 amino acids. CDR3 coding DNA: TGTGCCAGCTCACCTCAATTGAACACTGAAGCTTTCTTT. Encoded protein: CASSPQLNTEAFF.

This clone came up a few times. The chain links TRBV7-9 to TRBJ2-1, with 7 bases aligning to TRBD2. The CDR3 has 15 amino acids. The V and J ends lost 8 bases and 8 bases, in that order; junction bases with no gene match: 15. Germline V lookup: CDR1 SEHNR, CDR2 FQNEAQ (reference sequence). In DNA, the CDR3 is TGTGCCAGCGCCCAGCGGGCGGGAGTTAGCCATGAGCAGTTCTTC. Its translation is CASAQRAGVSHEQFF.

The gene calls are TRBV6-2 or TRBV6-3 and TRBJ2-1; D possibly corresponds to TRBD1 (6 bases). This CDR3 is 11 amino acids long. V was shortened by 6 bases and J by 8 bases, with 8 bases between the two germline ends. Per germline, CDR1 MNHEY and CDR2 SVGEGT. CDR3 bases: TGTGCCAGCAGCCAGGGGCATGAGCAGTTCTTC. This gives the protein CASSQGHEQFF.

CDR3 sequence (DNA): TGTGCCAGCAGCGTCGGGTTTAGGCTAGCGGGAGGGCCGGGCGATGAGCAGTTCTTC. Translated, it gives CASSVGFRLAGGPGDEQFF. The chain carries TRBV6-2 or TRBV6-3 and TRBJ2-1; TRBD2 matches 12 bases. V shed 6 bases, J shed 8 bases, and the junction held 20 bases outside the gene matches. CDR1 is MNHEY, CDR2 SVGEGT, per germline. The CDR3 consists of 19 residues.

The gene calls are TRBV13 and TRBJ1-1; 7 bases map to TRBD1. The germline gives CDR1 PRHDT, CDR2 FYEKMQ (reference sequence). This CDR3 is built from 15 residues. The junction had 10 bases not matched to a gene; V was cut back by 5 bases and J by 4 bases. The CDR3 nucleotides are TGTGCCAGCAGCCCCGAAGACAGGGAGGCCACTGAAGCTTTCTTT. Protein product: CASSPEDREATEAFF.

With respect to this clone: Other DNA sequences in this sample translate to the same CDR3. The chain carries TRBV5-4 and TRBJ2-5, with a weak D call TRBD2 (6 bases). CDR3 length: 13 amino acids. The germline gives CDR1 SGHNT, CDR2 YYREEE (reference sequence). V was cut by 2 bases and J by 2 bases, with 7 bases left in between. CDR3 protein: CASSFGGQETQYF. CDR3 coding DNA: TGTGCCAGCAGCTTTGGGGGGCAAGAGACCCAGTACTTC.